This T cell receptor (beta chain) was sequenced in a study of OX40 agonist ivuxolimab in advanced cancers. General study findings and limits: CD4+ and CD8+ blood T cells expanded clonally by week 6 at 0.1 to 3.0 mg/kg.

Systemic immunosuppression or a history of autoimmune disease excluded patients. Baseline was the first blood sampling point, followed by cycle 4 day 1 and cycle 7 day 1. The CDR3 has 14 residues. Germline V lookup: CDR1 MDHEN, CDR2 SYDVKM. Between the trimmed V and J ends, which lost 0 bases and 6 bases, there was a span of 12 bases. TCRdb keeps only in-frame clones here, not all; method: immunoSEQ multiplex PCR. The sample records about 73,000 clones, around 80% being singletons. Comments on this clone: Its antigen is as yet unknown.

The J gene is TRBJ2-7, the V gene TRBV28, with unresolved D. This TCR came from an adult with an advanced solid tumor such as melanoma, head and neck, liver or kidney cancer. The input for sequencing was CD4+ or CD8+ T cells sorted from blood, taken in a trial of the OX40 agonist ivuxolimab. This CDR3 is CASSLWAGNGEQYF. CDR3 DNA sequence: TGTGCCAGCAGTTTATGGGCAGGCAACGGCGAGCAGTACTTC.